This T cell receptor (beta chain) was identified in a study of blood T cell repertoires in COVID-19. Study-wide context: The cDNA or gDNA used as material had been derived from T cells, B-cell-depleted T cells, or PBMCs.

In the original analysis: Cell counts per sample came from amplifying reference gene primers. Measured with immunoSEQ multiplex PCR; TCRdb has only the in-frame clones, and not every one. The DNA was the basis for D and trimming; V, J and clone size are from that table. The sample consists of about 240,000 clones, around 86% of them appearing once. Trimming shortened V by 4 bases and J by 7 bases, and 7 bases separated the two germline ends. CDR3 length: 10 residues. CDR1 is SQVTM and CDR2 is ANQGSEA in the germline V gene. The TCR comes from a woman aged 55 to 70 with active or convalescent COVID-19. This chain connects TRBV29-1 to TRBJ1-1, with unresolved D. The sequenced sample was peripheral blood. The CDR3 coding sequence is TGCAGCGTTGGAAGCCTTGAAGCTTTCTTT. Translation gives CSVGSLEAFF.